Each of the 18 T cell receptor beta chains below was sequenced from the same sample in a study of Ad26.COV2.S vaccination and SARS-CoV-2 variants. This sample's treatment: some 20 received Ad26.COV2.S at low or high dose, single or two shots; roughly five received placebo; per-sample allocation not given. Collection of the samples took place on day 63 after the first injection of vaccine or placebo. The table came from immunoSEQ multiplex PCR; TCRdb's copy has only in-frame clones and leaves some out. The sample lists about 320,000 clones; roughly 84% were seen once. Sample: peripheral blood, taken in a trial of Ad26.COV2.S vaccine versus placebo. These receptors came from a person between 18 and 65 years old who received the Ad26.COV2.S COVID-19 vaccine or a placebo.

The chain has TRBV12-5 and TRBJ1-5; perhaps TRBD1 as D (5 bases). V lost 4 bases to trimming and J lost 9 bases, with 16 bases between them. From germline, CDR1 is LGHNT and CDR2 FRNRAP. The CDR3 is 14 amino acids. CDR3 DNA: TGTGCTAGTGGTTCTTTTCCTGGGGGTAGGCCCCAGCATTTT. Translation: CASGSFPGGRPQHF. The variable domain in full, with the rest retrieved from reference TRBV12-5 and TRBJ1-5, is DARVTQTPRHKVTEMGQEVTMRCQPILGHNTVFWYRQTMMQGLELLAYFRNRAPLDDSGMPKDRFSAEMPDATLATLKIQPSEPRDSAVYFCASGSFPGGRPQHFGDGTRLSIL.

This clone occurred a few times. The chain has TRBV9 and TRBJ1-4; 8 positions agree with TRBD1. The trim removed 3 bases at V and 4 bases at J, leaving 8 bases unmatched. CDR1 and CDR2 from the germline V gene are SGDLS and YYNGEE. The CDR3 is made up of 16 amino acids. The CDR3 DNA reads as TGTGCCAGCAGCGCCCAGACAGGGGTCCTTAATGAAAAACTGTTTTTT. Its protein is CASSAQTGVLNEKLFF.

The V gene is TRBV27, the J gene TRBJ2-1; 9 bases agree with TRBD2. J lost 4 bases, V lost 5 bases, and 15 bases had no gene match. The germline CDR1 and CDR2 sequences are MNHEY and SMNVEV (reference sequence). This CDR3 contains 18 residues. The CDR3 DNA is TGTGCCAGCAGTCTATACCCGGCACGCGGGGGGGGATACAATGAGCAGTTCTTC. It yields the protein CASSLYPARGGGYNEQFF.

The chain employs TRBV9 and TRBJ2-1; 7 nucleotides line up with TRBD1. With 0 bases clipped from V and 6 bases from J, the junction kept 6 bases outside the gene matches. There are 15 residues in the CDR3. CDR1 is SGDLS, CDR2 YYNGEE, per germline. Written as DNA, the CDR3 is TGTGCCAGCAGCGTAGAAGGGGGCGCCTTCAATGAGCAGTTCTTC. Translated, it gives CASSVEGGAFNEQFF.

The rearrangement uses TRBV4-1 and TRBJ2-1, with 7 nucleotides matching TRBD1. With 0 bases clipped from V and 4 bases from J, the junction kept 6 bases outside the gene matches. There are 16 residues in the CDR3. Germline V gene lookup returns CDR1 MGHRA and CDR2 YSYEKL. DNA of the CDR3: TGCGCCAGCAGCCAAGATATATACAGGGGTTACAATGAGCAGTTCTTC. Its protein product is CASSQDIYRGYNEQFF.

The chain joins TRBV19 to TRBJ1-1, with a possible D match to TRBD1 (5 bases). Germline V CDR1 and CDR2: LNHDA, SQIVND (reference sequence). V shed 1 base and J shed 1 base, with 10 bases lying between them. The CDR3 contains 15 residues. Here the CDR3 DNA reads TGTGCCAGTAGTATAGGCGGGACGGGGAACACTGAAGCTTTCTTT. This encodes CASSIGGTGNTEAFF.

The chain links TRBV9 to TRBJ1-1; D call uncertain. Germline lookup yields CDR1 SGDLS and CDR2 YYNGEE. The CDR3 totals 14 residues. The V and J ends lost 0 bases and 4 bases respectively, with 10 bases between them. The CDR3 DNA follows: TGTGCCAGCAGCGTAGGCATGCGGGGCACTGAAGCTTTCTTT. Its translation: CASSVGMRGTEAFF.

The V and J genes are TRBV9 and TRBJ2-3; D is ambiguous. Germline lookup yields CDR1 SGDLS and CDR2 YYNGEE. The CDR3 length is 15 residues. Trimming took 0 bases from V and 2 from J, leaving 10 bases between them. The DNA for the CDR3 is TGTGCCAGCAGCGTAGGACCGCTATTCACAGATACGCAGTATTTT. It encodes CASSVGPLFTDTQYF.

The chain uses TRBV21-1 and TRBJ1-2. TRBV21-1 is a known pseudogene. This CDR3 region has 17 residues. In DNA, the CDR3 is TGTGCCAGCAGCAAAGCCGACCCGGGGGCGGCATACTATGGCTACACCTTC. Translated: CASSKADPGAAYYGYTF.

This clone occurred a few times. V is TRBV4-2 and J is TRBJ1-3; D is perhaps TRBD1 (6 bases). Germline V CDR1 and CDR2: LGHNA, YNFKEQ. Trimming took off 0 bases at V and 2 bases at J, with 14 bases between the two ends. CDR3 length: 17 amino acids. The CDR3 sequence: CASSQDPTGAAGNTIYF. As DNA, the CDR3 is TGTGCCAGCAGCCAAGACCCTACGGGGGCGGCTGGAAACACCATATATTTT.

In this sample, this clone turned up once. The chain employs TRBV5-4 and TRBJ2-5, with unresolved D. This CDR3 region has 13 residues. V lost 2 bases and J 0 bases, leaving 5 bases between the germline ends. Germline V gene sequence: CDR1 SGHNT, CDR2 YYREEE (reference sequence). CDR3 sequence reads: CASSFANQETQYF. The CDR3, as DNA: TGTGCCAGCAGCTTTGCCAACCAAGAGACCCAGTACTTC. The entire variable domain, with the rest obtained from reference TRBV5-4 and TRBJ2-5, is as follows: ETGVTQSPTHLIKTRGQQVTLRCSSQSGHNTVSWYQQALGQGPQFIFQYYREEENGRGNFPPRFSGLQFPNYSSELNVNALELDDSALYLCASSFANQETQYFGPGTRLLVL.

The chain uses TRBV29-1 and TRBJ2-3; TRBD1 agrees at 9 bases. Trimming cost V 7 bases and J 3 bases; bases outside gene matches: 8. Germline lookup yields CDR1 SQVTM and CDR2 ANQGSEA. The CDR3 contains 14 residues. Here the CDR3 reads CSARTGVGTDTQYF. Here the CDR3 DNA reads TGCAGCGCCCGGACAGGGGTTGGGACAGATACGCAGTATTTT.

The genes are TRBV7-2 and TRBJ1-1; D remains ambiguous. V was pared by 3 bases and J by 1 base, with 6 bases between. CDR1 and CDR2 (germline): SGHTA, FQGNSA. The CDR3 length is 13 residues. CDR3 sequence reads: CASSLQRNTEAFF. CDR3 DNA: TGTGCCAGCAGCTTGCAACGGAACACTGAAGCTTTCTTT.

The chain couples TRBV5-4 to TRBJ1-3, with no clear D. The CDR3 is 15 residues long. Germline V CDR1 and CDR2: SGHNT, YYREEE (reference sequence). Deletions cut 4 bases from V and 0 bases from J, with 11 bases between. CDR3 nucleotide sequence: TGTGCCAGCAGCCCAGACGGTAGCTCTGGAAACACCATATATTTT. This encodes CASSPDGSSGNTIYF.

The rearrangement joins TRBV5-4 to TRBJ2-5; the D is unclear. Germline V CDR1 and CDR2: SGHNT, YYREEE (reference sequence). The CDR3 spans 15 residues. Trimming pared 0 bases from V and 3 bases from J, leaving 12 bases between. The CDR3 nucleotides read TGTGCCAGCAGCTTGGATCCTAGGCAGGAAGAGACCCAGTACTTC. Encoded protein: CASSLDPRQEETQYF.

This clone was seen a few times. The chain joins TRBV9 to TRBJ1-5, with a possible D match to TRBD1 (5 bases). Trimming removed 4 bases from V and 5 bases from J, with 16 bases in between. The CDR3 has 15 residues. CDR1 and CDR2 (germline): SGDLS, YYNGEE. CDR3 sequence (DNA): TGTGCCAGCAGCCCGGAGGGAGGGGTCCATCAGCCCCAGCATTTT. Its translation is CASSPEGGVHQPQHF.

The chain employs TRBV3-1 (or the pseudogene TRBV3-2) and TRBJ2-3, with D unresolved. This CDR3 has 15 residues. The V and J ends lost 3 bases and 4 bases respectively, with 14 bases between them. Germline CDR1 LGHDT, CDR2 YNNKEL (reference sequence). The CDR3 nucleotides read TGTGCCAGCAGCCAGTGGGATTCCCTGGCAGATACGCAGTATTTT. It yields the protein CASSQWDSLADTQYF.

This rearrangement joins TRBV28 to TRBJ1-1; D perhaps matches TRBD1 (5 bases). Trimming pared 7 bases from V and 3 bases from J, leaving 21 bases between. Germline loops: CDR1 MDHEN, CDR2 SYDVKM. The CDR3 totals 16 residues. For the CDR3, the DNA is TGTGCCAGCACCATTGGGGGAGGAGGAACCGACACTGAAGCTTTCTTT. As protein: CASTIGGGGTDTEAFF. The full variable domain, completed using reference TRBV28 and TRBJ1-1, is DVKVTQSSRYLVKRTGEKVFLECVQDMDHENMFWYRQDPGLGLRLIYFSYDVKMKEKGDIPEGYSVSREKKERFSLILESASTNQTSMYLCASTIGGGGTDTEAFFGQGTRLTVV.